This T cell receptor (beta chain) derives from a study of blood T cell repertoires in COVID-19. Whole-study context: Sites across the United States, Italy and Spain contributed samples from acute and convalescent COVID-19. T cells, B-cell-depleted T cells, or PBMCs supplied cDNA or gDNA.

The table came from immunoSEQ multiplex PCR; TCRdb's copy has only in-frame clones and leaves some out. The repertoire holds roughly 68,000 clones, with 88% as singletons. The V gene's germline CDR1 is LNHDA and CDR2 SQIVND (reference sequence). This CDR3 is built from 15 residues. V lost 4 bases and J 1 base, leaving 10 bases between the germline ends. Sample: peripheral blood. This rearrangement joins TRBV19 to TRBJ2-2, with D perhaps matching TRBD1 (6 bases). The TCR was taken from a woman in her sixties or seventies with COVID-19, enrolled during active disease. The CDR3 nucleotides are TGTGCCAGTAGTACCCCGGGACAGAACACCGGGGAGCTGTTTTTT. This codes for CASSTPGQNTGELFF.